These 18 T cell receptor beta chains were all obtained from the same sample, sequenced in a study of Ad26.COV2.S vaccination and SARS-CoV-2 variants. Using immunoSEQ multiplex PCR, the repertoire was profiled, and TCRdb retains in-frame clones only, with some absent. The repertoire holds about 94,000 clones, with about four fifths as singletons. This material consisted of peripheral blood, taken after recovery from COVID-19. The receptors originated from a human donor who had recovered from COVID-19.

This chain connects TRBV27 to TRBJ2-7; 8 bases match TRBD1. J lost 6 bases, V lost 5 bases, and 9 bases had no gene match. Germline values: CDR1 MNHEY, CDR2 SMNVEV (reference sequence). The CDR3 has 14 residues. CDR3: CASSIQGARGEQYF. The CDR3 region has the DNA TGTGCCAGCAGTATTCAGGGGGCGCGGGGCGAGCAGTACTTC.

This sequence joins TRBV9 and TRBJ2-2; TRBD2 matches at 9 bases. The length of the CDR3 is 15 residues. The J segment lost 5 bases and the V segment lost 0 bases, leaving 2 bases of the junction unmatched. Germline CDR1 reads SGDLS; CDR2 reads YYNGEE. The CDR3 DNA sequence: TGTGCCAGCAGCGTAGCGGGACTAGCAACCGGGGAGCTGTTTTTT. It is translated as CASSVAGLATGELFF.

The chain is built from TRBV7-3 and TRBJ2-5; D is uncertain. This CDR3 has 14 residues. Trimming took off 5 bases at V and 3 bases at J, with 13 bases between the two ends. The germline gives CDR1 SGHTA, CDR2 FQGTGA. The CDR3 nucleotides read TGTGCCAGCAGCCCACAAGGCAGGAAAGAGACCCAGTACTTC. It encodes CASSPQGRKETQYF. Looking up the rest from reference TRBV7-3 and TRBJ2-5 gives the full variable domain: GAGVSQTPSNKVTEKGKYVELRCDPISGHTALYWYRQSLGQGPEFLIYFQGTGAADDSGLPNDRFFAVRPEGSVSTLKIQRTERGDSAVYLCASSPQGRKETQYFGPGTRLLVL.

The chain links TRBV12-5 to TRBJ2-3; no definite D call. V shed 1 base and J shed 4 bases, with 12 bases lying between them. The CDR3 spans 15 residues. Germline loops: CDR1 LGHNT, CDR2 FRNRAP. The CDR3: CASGLGQSGPDTQYF. The CDR3 DNA reads TGTGCTAGTGGTTTGGGTCAATCGGGTCCAGATACGCAGTATTTT.

This chain uses TRBV19 with TRBJ2-7; possibly TRBD1 for D (5 bases). The CDR3 covers 13 residues. Trimming pared 4 bases from V and 4 bases from J, leaving 11 bases between. Germline CDR1 is LNHDA and CDR2 is SQIVND (reference sequence). The CDR3 sequence: CASSRGRSYEQYF. In DNA, the CDR3 is TGTGCCAGTAGTAGGGGCAGGTCATACGAGCAGTACTTC. Filled out from reference TRBV19 and TRBJ2-7, the complete variable domain reads DGGITQSPKYLFRKEGQNVTLSCEQNLNHDAMYWYRQDPGQGLRLIYYSQIVNDFQKGDIAEGYSVSREKKESFPLTVTSAQKNPTAFYLCASSRGRSYEQYFGPGTRLTVT.

The chain links TRBV7-8 to TRBJ1-2; D not certain. V was shortened by 5 bases and J by 1 base, with 14 bases between the two germline ends. Germline assignment: CDR1 SGHVS and CDR2 FQNEAQ. This CDR3 is built from 15 residues. CDR3 protein: CASSPGGWDNYGYTF. CDR3 in DNA: TGTGCCAGCAGCCCCGGTGGGTGGGATAACTATGGCTACACCTTC.

This sequence joins TRBV2 and TRBJ1-6, with D unclear. The CDR3 extends over 14 amino acids. Germline lookup yields CDR1 SNHLY and CDR2 FYNNEI. V dropped 6 bases and J dropped 4 bases, with 10 bases sitting between them. This CDR3 reads CASSLEGYNSPLHF. The CDR3 DNA reads as TGTGCCAGCAGCTTAGAGGGTTATAATTCACCCCTCCACTTT.

The rearrangement uses TRBV27 and TRBJ1-2; 7 bases match TRBD1. Trimming at V came to 5 bases and at J to 0 bases, leaving 9 bases not matched to a gene. Per germline, CDR1 MNHEY and CDR2 SMNVEV (reference sequence). The CDR3 has 16 amino acids. CDR3 nucleotide sequence: TGTGCCAGCAGTCCGACAGGGTGGTCGGCTAACTATGGCTACACCTTC. Protein: CASSPTGWSANYGYTF.

This sequence joins TRBV5-1 and TRBJ1-2, with 7 bases fitting TRBD1. The trim removed 2 bases at V and 7 bases at J, leaving 2 bases unmatched. The CDR3 has 12 residues. The germline V gene encodes CDR1 SGHRS and CDR2 YFSETQ. The CDR3 region has the DNA TGCGCCAGCAGCTTCGCAGGGGGTGGCTACACCTTC. Translated, it gives CASSFAGGGYTF.

The rearrangement joins TRBV7-6 to TRBJ1-1; D remains ambiguous. The V end lost 2 bases, the J end lost 1 base, and 11 bases lay between the germline ends. This CDR3 spans 15 amino acids. The germline gives CDR1 SGHVS, CDR2 FNYEAQ. In nucleotides, the CDR3 is TGTGCCAGCAGCTTATACTTGGGAGAGAACACTGAAGCTTTCTTT. Amino acids: CASSLYLGENTEAFF.

The chain employs TRBV27 and TRBJ1-1; TRBD1 matches at 7 bases. Germline assignment: CDR1 MNHEY and CDR2 SMNVEV (reference sequence). Losses at the gene ends were 4 bases for V and 4 bases for J; bases not matched to a gene: 6. The CDR3 is made up of 14 amino acids. The DNA for the CDR3 is TGTGCCAGCAGTTCCCGGGACAGATTCACTGAAGCTTTCTTT. Amino acids: CASSSRDRFTEAFF.

The chain has TRBV5-1 and TRBJ2-3, with TRBD2 matching over 8 bases. Trimming at V came to 2 bases and at J to 6 bases, leaving 8 bases not matched to a gene. CDR1 SGHRS and CDR2 YFSETQ come from the germline V gene. This CDR3 spans 15 amino acids. As DNA, the CDR3 is TGCGCCAGCAGCTTCAGCGGGGGCCCGCGGGATACGCAGTATTTT. Protein: CASSFSGGPRDTQYF.

The genes are TRBV16 and TRBJ2-3; weak D call: TRBD2 (5 bases). The germline CDR1 and CDR2 sequences are KGHSY and FQNENV. V was trimmed by 5 bases and J by 2 bases, leaving 11 bases between them. There are 14 residues in the CDR3. CDR3 nucleotide sequence: TGTGCCAGCAGCGAGGGAACTCTCACAGATACGCAGTATTTT. It codes for CASSEGTLTDTQYF.

This chain uses TRBV10-2 with TRBJ2-1; possibly TRBD1 for D (5 bases). Deletions cut 3 bases from V and 7 bases from J, with 13 bases between. Germline V gives CDR1 WSHSY, CDR2 SAAADI. The CDR3 is 14 amino acids. CDR3 in amino acids: CASSDAGRSNEQFF. The DNA for the CDR3 is TGCGCCAGCAGTGACGCAGGGCGAAGTAATGAGCAGTTCTTC.

This clone was counted a single time. The rearrangement joins TRBV6-5 to TRBJ1-5; tentatively, D is TRBD1 (6 bases). CDR1 is MNHEY and CDR2 is SVGAGI in the germline V gene. V was shortened by 7 bases and J by 4 bases, with 17 bases between the two germline ends. CDR3 size: 15 residues. DNA for the CDR3: TGTGCCAGCATCCAAGATCAGGGGAGGAATCAGCCCCAGCATTTT. It yields the protein CASIQDQGRNQPQHF.

This clone was observed a few times. The junction departs from the called germline gene at one end, perhaps through a read error. CDR3: CTVGTGYGYTF. The CDR3 DNA reads as TGCACCGTTGGGACAGGCTATGGCTACACCTTC. The chain combines TRBV29-1 with TRBJ1-2, with 8 bases aligning to TRBD1. The CDR3 extends over 11 amino acids. Per the germline V gene, CDR1 is SQVTM and CDR2 is ANQGSEA.

The CDR3 sequence: CASSLVMGQGSTGELFF. CDR3 in DNA: TGCGCCAGCAGCTTGGTTATGGGACAGGGGAGTACCGGGGAGCTGTTTTTT. The chain combines TRBV5-1 with TRBJ2-2, with 10 bases identical to TRBD1. The germline gives CDR1 SGHRS, CDR2 YFSETQ. The CDR3 totals 17 residues. The V gene end was trimmed by 0 bases and the J gene end by 5 bases; junction bases not matched to a gene: 7.

This clone was seen a handful of times. This chain connects TRBV28 to TRBJ1-2; D is undetermined. This CDR3 region has 14 residues. Trimming left V 6 bases short and J 8 bases short, with 19 bases between. Germline V lookup: CDR1 MDHEN, CDR2 SYDVKM. The chain's CDR3 is CASSLHTGVWGYTF. The CDR3 nucleotides read TGTGCCAGCAGCTTACATACGGGAGTGTGGGGCTACACCTTC.